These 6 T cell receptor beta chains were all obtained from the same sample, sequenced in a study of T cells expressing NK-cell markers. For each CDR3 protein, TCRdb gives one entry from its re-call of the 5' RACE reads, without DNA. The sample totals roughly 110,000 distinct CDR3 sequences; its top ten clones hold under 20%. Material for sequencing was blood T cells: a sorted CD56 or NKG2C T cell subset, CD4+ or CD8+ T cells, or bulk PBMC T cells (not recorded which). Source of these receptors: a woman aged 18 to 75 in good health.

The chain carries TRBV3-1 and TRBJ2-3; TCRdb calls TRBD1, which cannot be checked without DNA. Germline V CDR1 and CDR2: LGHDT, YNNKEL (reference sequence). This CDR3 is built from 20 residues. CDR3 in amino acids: CASSQITAGTGKLPPDTQYF.

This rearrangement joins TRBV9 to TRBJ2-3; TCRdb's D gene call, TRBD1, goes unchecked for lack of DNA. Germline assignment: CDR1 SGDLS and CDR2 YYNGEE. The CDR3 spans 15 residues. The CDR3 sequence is CASSAGTGSTDTQYF.

CDR3 region: CASSSLGGLGEQYF. V and J are TRBV7-3 and TRBJ2-7; the D gene TCRdb calls, TRBD2, cannot be checked with no DNA. CDR1 SGHTA and CDR2 FQGTGA come from the germline V gene. The CDR3 loop spans 14 amino acids.

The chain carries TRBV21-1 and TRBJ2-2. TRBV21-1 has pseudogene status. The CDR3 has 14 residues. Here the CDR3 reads CASSSVENTGELFF.

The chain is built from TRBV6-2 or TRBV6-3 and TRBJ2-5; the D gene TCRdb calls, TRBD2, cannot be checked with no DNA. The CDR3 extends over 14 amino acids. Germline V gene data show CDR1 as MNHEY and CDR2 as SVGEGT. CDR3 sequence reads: CASTILALQETQYF.

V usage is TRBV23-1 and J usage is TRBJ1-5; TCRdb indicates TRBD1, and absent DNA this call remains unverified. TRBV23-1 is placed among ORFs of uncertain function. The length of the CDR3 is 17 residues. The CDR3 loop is CASSQSRVQGRCQPQHF.